The rows below give T cell receptor beta chains drawn from one sample of a study of Graves' ophthalmopathy and Graves' hyperthyroidism. TCRdb re-analysed the multiplex PCR reads in MiXCR, keeping a single row per CDR3 protein. This table holds about 600,000 distinct CDR3 sequences, about 40% found once. Sequencing was performed on peripheral blood or thyroid tissue (not recorded which). These receptors all come from an adult man with Graves' hyperthyroidism. Each CDR3 is given with its conserved first and last residue. Fields, in order: V gene, clone size, D gene, J gene, CDR3 DNA, CDR3 protein. A D gene is named only where the DNA matches it firmly. Clone size, where shown, is once, few, many, or a class for clones that have expanded.

TRBV20-1	-	TRBD1	TRBJ2-7	TGCAGTGCTAGAACCGGGACAGGGGGCTACGAGCAGTACTTC	CSARTGTGGYEQYF
TRBV6-5	many	-	TRBJ1-1	TGTGCCAGCAGTTACTCACTGGGGAACACTGAAGCTTTCTTT	CASSYSLGNTEAFF
TRBV5-4	few	-	TRBJ1-5	TGTGCCAGCAGCCCCGGACGGGATAGCAATCAGCCCCAGCATTTT	CASSPGRDSNQPQHF
TRBV13	-	-	TRBJ1-1	TGTGCCAGCAGCTTAGGGGGGTTAGTAGCTGAAGCTTTCTTT	CASSLGGLVAEAFF
TRBV5-1	-	-	TRBJ1-1	TGCGCCAGCAACTTGGTGACAGCGAACACTGAAGCTTTCTTT	CASNLVTANTEAFF
TRBV5-1	-	TRBD1	TRBJ1-6	TGCGCCAGCAGCTTGGGCGGGACAGGCTATACACCCCTCCACTTT	CASSLGGTGYTPLHF
TRBV29-1	-	-	TRBJ1-2	TGCAGCGTTGATTACGGGGTTGGTTCTACTCACTATGGCTACACCTTC	CSVDYGVGSTHYGYTF
TRBV19	many	TRBD1	TRBJ1-6	TGTGCCAGCCTGGACAGGGCTGGTTCACCCCTCCACTTT	CASLDRAGSPLHF
TRBV2	many	-	TRBJ1-2	TGTGCCAGCAGTGAGGGGTCGATCGGCTACACCTTC	CASSEGSIGYTF
TRBV7-9	-	TRBD1	TRBJ2-7	TGTGCCAGCAGCTTCCGGGACAGGGGTAGAAGGGAGCAGTACTTC	CASSFRDRGRREQYF
TRBV7-9	few	-	TRBJ1-1	TGTGCCAGCACCGGGACTCTTGGCACTGAAGCTTTCTTT	CASTGTLGTEAFF
TRBV29-1	many	-	TRBJ2-2	TGCAGCGTTGAAGATCCTACCCCCGGGGAGCTGTTTTTT	CSVEDPTPGELFF
TRBV15	-	TRBD1	TRBJ1-2	TGTGCCACCAGCAGAGCCAGGGCAGGGGGTCGGGGCTACACCTTC	CATSRARAGGRGYTF
TRBV28	many	-	TRBJ1-5	TGTGCCAGCAATGCAGGGAATCAGCCCCAGCATTTT	CASNAGNQPQHF
TRBV7-9	-	-	TRBJ1-1	TGTGCCAGCAGCACGATGACGGCCCTGAACACTGAAGCTTTCTTT	CASSTMTALNTEAFF
TRBV19	-	-	TRBJ1-5	TGTGCCAGTAGTATCCGTGGGCTGAGGCAGCCCCAGCATTTT	CASSIRGLRQPQHF
TRBV28	many	-	TRBJ1-5	TGTGCCAGCACCTGGGGGGGGCCTCAGCCCCAGCATTTT	CASTWGGPQPQHF
TRBV6-1	-	-	TRBJ2-7	TGTGCCAGCACGCGAACTCGGGCGAATACCTACGAGCAGTACTTC	CASTRTRANTYEQYF
TRBV9	many	-	TRBJ1-1	TGTGCCAGCAGCGTAGTGGGCGGACGTAACACTGAAGCTTTCTTT	CASSVVGGRNTEAFF
TRBV29-1	-	-	TRBJ2-5	TGCAGCGTTGGGGGAGGTAATGAGACCCAGTACTTC	CSVGGGNETQYF
TRBV7-8	-	TRBD1	TRBJ2-7	TGTGCCAGCAGCCACGGGACAGGGGCGATCTACGAGCAGTACTTC	CASSHGTGAIYEQYF
TRBV10-3	many	-	TRBJ2-7	TGTGCCATCAGTGAGTCGTCCGGGAGCTCCTACGAGCAGTACTTC	CAISESSGSSYEQYF
TRBV2	few	TRBD1	TRBJ1-2	TGTGCCAGCAGTCCGGACAGGGGGCGGCTAAACTATGGCTACACCTTC	CASSPDRGRLNYGYTF
TRBV7-6	-	-	TRBJ1-5	TGTGCCAGCAGCTTAGTTGCTAGCGGGAGGTACAATGAGCATTTT	CASSLVASGRYNEHF
TRBV9	many	TRBD1	TRBJ1-4	TGTGCCAGCAGCGCGACAGGGTCATTTGAAAAACTGTTTTTT	CASSATGSFEKLFF
TRBV4-2	many	-	TRBJ2-2	TGTGCCAGCAGCCAAGAGGGGATGAACACCGGGGAGCTGTTTTTT	CASSQEGMNTGELFF
TRBV7-9	many	-	TRBJ2-7	TGTGCCAGCAGCCCATTCCCCAGCGGCGCCTACGAGCAGTACTTC	CASSPFPSGAYEQYF
TRBV24-1	-	TRBD1	TRBJ2-3	TGTGCCACCAGTGACTTTACGACAGGGGCAGGAACAGATACGCAGTATTTT	CATSDFTTGAGTDTQYF
TRBV7-9	few	-	TRBJ1-1	TGTGCCAGCAGCTTAGATCCCCTGGGGGGGAACACTGAAGCTTTCTTT	CASSLDPLGGNTEAFF
TRBV6-6	many	TRBD1	TRBJ1-2	TGTGCCAGCAGCCAGCCGCTAGCTCCCGGGACAGTATCCTATGGCTACACCTTC	CASSQPLAPGTVSYGYTF
TRBV20-1	-	-	TRBJ2-5	TGCAGTGCTAGAGATACCCGACACCAAGAGACCCAGTACTTC	CSARDTRHQETQYF
TRBV6-1	-	TRBD1	TRBJ2-7	TGTGCCAGCAGTGAAGCGAAGGGGACAGGGCGCTACGAGCAGTACTTC	CASSEAKGTGRYEQYF
TRBV28	few	-	TRBJ2-5	TGTGCCAGCAGTTTAGGCGGGGTAAACCAAGAGACCCAGTACTTC	CASSLGGVNQETQYF
TRBV10-2	few	-	TRBJ2-7	TGCGCCAGCAGTGTGGATAAGGGGGTAACCTCCTACGAGCAGTACTTC	CASSVDKGVTSYEQYF
TRBV6-1	many	TRBD1	TRBJ2-7	TGTGCCAGCAGGACAGGGCGGGACGAGCAGTACTTC	CASRTGRDEQYF
TRBV15	many	-	TRBJ1-5	TGTGCCACCAGCAGAGATCGGACAGCTAATCAGCCCCAGCATTTT	CATSRDRTANQPQHF
TRBV19	many	-	TRBJ1-1	TGTGCCAGTAGTAACATGAACACTGAAGCTTTCTTT	CASSNMNTEAFF
TRBV12-3/TRBV12-4	few	TRBD1	TRBJ2-5	TGTGCCAGCAGGGGGGGACAGGGGGTTCGAGAGACCCAGTACTTC	CASRGGQGVRETQYF
TRBV19	-	-	TRBJ2-2	TGTGCCAGTAGTATAGGAGGAAGAGGGCGATTGACCGGGGAGCTGTTTTTT	CASSIGGRGRLTGELFF
TRBV9	-	-	TRBJ1-2	TGTGCCAGCAGAAACGGGTTGGGCTACACCTTC	CASRNGLGYTF
TRBV20-1	few	TRBD2	TRBJ2-1	TGCAGTGCTAGGGGCGGGGGGGCAGTCGATGAGCAGTTCTTC	CSARGGGAVDEQFF
TRBV5-8	few	TRBD2	TRBJ2-7	TGTGCCAGCAGCTTGGACGCGGGGGTTGGGGCCTACGAGCAGTACTTC	CASSLDAGVGAYEQYF
TRBV20-1	many	TRBD2	TRBJ2-5	TGCAGTGCGTGGACACTAGCGGGAGGGTACCAAGAGACCCAGTACTTC	CSAWTLAGGYQETQYF
TRBV2	many	-	TRBJ1-5	TGTGCCAGCAGGGGGTCGGATCAGCCCCAGCATTTT	CASRGSDQPQHF
TRBV20-1	many	-	TRBJ1-1	TGCAGTGCTAGAAGGGCGGGGAGCGAAGCTTTCTTT	CSARRAGSEAFF
TRBV25-1	-	-	TRBJ2-1	TGTGCCAGCAGTGAACTGGCAGAGCAGTTCTTC	CASSELAEQFF
TRBV5-5	many	-	TRBJ1-1	TGTGCCAGCAGCGTGGAATGGGGAACTGAAGCTTTCTTT	CASSVEWGTEAFF
TRBV29-1	-	-	TRBJ1-2	TGCAGCTATGGACCGAACTATGGCTACACCTTC	CSYGPNYGYTF
TRBV4-1	many	-	TRBJ1-1	TGCGCCAGCAGCCAAGCAGGGAGCTACGGAGCTTTCTTT	CASSQAGSYGAFF
TRBV4-1	-	TRBD1	TRBJ2-2	TGTGCCAGCAGCTCATTCCCCCAGGGGGCGGTCACCGGGGAGCTGTTTTTT	CASSSFPQGAVTGELFF
TRBV5-1	many	-	TRBJ2-5	TGCGCCAGCAGCTTCGTGGGGGGTTTGCAAGAGACCCAGTACTTC	CASSFVGGLQETQYF
TRBV4-2	many	-	TRBJ1-1	TGTGCCAGCAGCCAAGATGCCGAAGCTTTCTTT	CASSQDAEAFF